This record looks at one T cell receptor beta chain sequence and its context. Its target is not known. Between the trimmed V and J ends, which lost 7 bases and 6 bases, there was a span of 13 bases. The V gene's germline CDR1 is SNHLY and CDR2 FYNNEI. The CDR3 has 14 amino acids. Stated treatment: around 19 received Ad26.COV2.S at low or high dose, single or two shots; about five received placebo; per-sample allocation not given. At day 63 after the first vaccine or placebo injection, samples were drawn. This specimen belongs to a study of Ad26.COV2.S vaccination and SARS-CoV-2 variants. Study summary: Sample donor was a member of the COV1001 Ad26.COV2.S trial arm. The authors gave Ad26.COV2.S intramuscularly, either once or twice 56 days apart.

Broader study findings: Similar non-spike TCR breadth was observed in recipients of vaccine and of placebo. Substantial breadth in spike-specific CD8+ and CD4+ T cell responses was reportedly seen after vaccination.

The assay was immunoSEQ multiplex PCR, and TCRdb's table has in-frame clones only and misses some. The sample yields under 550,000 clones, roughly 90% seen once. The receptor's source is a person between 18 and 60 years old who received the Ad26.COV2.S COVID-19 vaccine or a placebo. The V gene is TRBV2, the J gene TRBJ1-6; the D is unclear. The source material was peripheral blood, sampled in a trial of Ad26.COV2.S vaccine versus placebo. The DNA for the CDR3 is TGTGCCAGCAACGACCGGTTCGGTAATTCACCCCTCCACTTT. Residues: CASNDRFGNSPLHF.